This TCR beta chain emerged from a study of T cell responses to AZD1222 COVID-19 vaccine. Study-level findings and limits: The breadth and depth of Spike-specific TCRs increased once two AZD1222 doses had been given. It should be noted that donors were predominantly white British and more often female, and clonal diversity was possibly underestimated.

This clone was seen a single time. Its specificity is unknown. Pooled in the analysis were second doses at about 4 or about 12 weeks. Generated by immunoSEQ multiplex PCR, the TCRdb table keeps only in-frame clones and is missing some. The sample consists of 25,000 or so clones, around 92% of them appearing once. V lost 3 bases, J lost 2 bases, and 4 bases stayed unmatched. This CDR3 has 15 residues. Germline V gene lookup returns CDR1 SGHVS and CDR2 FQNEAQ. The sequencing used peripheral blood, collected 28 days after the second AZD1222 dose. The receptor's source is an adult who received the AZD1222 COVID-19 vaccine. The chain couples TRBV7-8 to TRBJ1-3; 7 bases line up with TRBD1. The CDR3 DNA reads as TGTGCCAGCAGCTTCGCCAGGGGGGCTGGAAACACCATATATTTT. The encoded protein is CASSFARGAGNTIYF. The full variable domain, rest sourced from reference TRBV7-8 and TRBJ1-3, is GAGVSQSPRYKVAKRGQDVALRCDPISGHVSLFWYQQALGQGPEFLTYFQNEAQLDKSGLPSDRFFAERPEGSVSTLKIQRTQQEDSAVYLCASSFARGAGNTIYFGEGSWLTVV.